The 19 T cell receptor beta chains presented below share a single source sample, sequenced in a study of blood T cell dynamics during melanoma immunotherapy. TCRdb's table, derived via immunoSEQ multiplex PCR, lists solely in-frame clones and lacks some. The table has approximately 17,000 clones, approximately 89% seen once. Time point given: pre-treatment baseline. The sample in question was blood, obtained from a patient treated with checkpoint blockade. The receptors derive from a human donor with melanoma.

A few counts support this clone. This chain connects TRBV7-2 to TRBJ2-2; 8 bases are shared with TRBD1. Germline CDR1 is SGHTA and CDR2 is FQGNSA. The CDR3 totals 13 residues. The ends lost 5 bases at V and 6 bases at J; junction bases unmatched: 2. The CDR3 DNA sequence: TGTGCCAGCAGCCCAGGGGGCCCCGGGGAGCTGTTTTTT. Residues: CASSPGGPGELFF.

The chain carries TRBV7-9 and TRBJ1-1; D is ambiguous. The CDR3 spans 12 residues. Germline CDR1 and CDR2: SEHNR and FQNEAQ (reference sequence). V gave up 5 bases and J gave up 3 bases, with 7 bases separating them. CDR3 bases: TGTGCCAGCAGCCAGAGGGACACTGAAGCTTTCTTT. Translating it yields CASSQRDTEAFF.

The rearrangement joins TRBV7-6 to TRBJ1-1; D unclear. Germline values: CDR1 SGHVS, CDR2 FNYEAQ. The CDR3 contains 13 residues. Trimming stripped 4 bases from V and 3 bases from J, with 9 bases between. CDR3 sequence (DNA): TGTGCCAGCAGCTCCCAGAGTTACACTGAAGCTTTCTTT. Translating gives CASSSQSYTEAFF.

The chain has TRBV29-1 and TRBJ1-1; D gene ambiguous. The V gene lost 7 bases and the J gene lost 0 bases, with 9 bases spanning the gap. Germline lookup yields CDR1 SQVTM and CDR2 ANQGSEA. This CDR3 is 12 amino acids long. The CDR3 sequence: CSARALNTEAFF. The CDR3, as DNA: TGCAGCGCTCGGGCCTTGAACACTGAAGCTTTCTTT.

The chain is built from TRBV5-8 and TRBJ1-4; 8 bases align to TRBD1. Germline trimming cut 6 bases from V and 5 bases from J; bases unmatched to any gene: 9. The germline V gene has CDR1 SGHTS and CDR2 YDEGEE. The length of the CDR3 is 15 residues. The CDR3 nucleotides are TGTGCCAGCACCTCCCGGGACAGGAAGAATGAAAAACTGTTTTTT. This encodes CASTSRDRKNEKLFF.

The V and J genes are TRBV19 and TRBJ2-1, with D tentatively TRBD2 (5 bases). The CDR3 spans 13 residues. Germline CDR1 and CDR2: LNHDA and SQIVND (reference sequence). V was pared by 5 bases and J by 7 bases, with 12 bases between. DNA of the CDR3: TGTGCCAGTAGTCTCAGGACGGGGAATGAGCAGTTCTTC. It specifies CASSLRTGNEQFF.

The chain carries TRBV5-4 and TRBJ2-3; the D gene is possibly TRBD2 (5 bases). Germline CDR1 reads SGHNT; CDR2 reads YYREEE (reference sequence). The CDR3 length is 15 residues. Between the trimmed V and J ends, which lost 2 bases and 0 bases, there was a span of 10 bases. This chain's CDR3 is CASSFEGGSTDTQYF. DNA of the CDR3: TGTGCCAGCAGCTTCGAGGGTGGGAGCACAGATACGCAGTATTTT.

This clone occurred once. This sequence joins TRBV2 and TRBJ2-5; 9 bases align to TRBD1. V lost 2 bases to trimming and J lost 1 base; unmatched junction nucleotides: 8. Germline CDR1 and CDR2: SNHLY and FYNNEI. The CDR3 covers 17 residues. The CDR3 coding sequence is TGTGCCAGCAGTGAATGGGTACAGGGGGCTGGCCAAGAGACCCAGTACTTC. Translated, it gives CASSEWVQGAGQETQYF.

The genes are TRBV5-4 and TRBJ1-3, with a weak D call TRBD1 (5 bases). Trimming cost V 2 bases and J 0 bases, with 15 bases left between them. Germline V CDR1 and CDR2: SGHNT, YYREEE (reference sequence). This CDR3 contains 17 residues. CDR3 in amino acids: CASSLGAGKPSGNTIYF. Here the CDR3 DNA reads TGTGCCAGCAGCTTAGGGGCGGGCAAACCCTCTGGAAACACCATATATTTT.

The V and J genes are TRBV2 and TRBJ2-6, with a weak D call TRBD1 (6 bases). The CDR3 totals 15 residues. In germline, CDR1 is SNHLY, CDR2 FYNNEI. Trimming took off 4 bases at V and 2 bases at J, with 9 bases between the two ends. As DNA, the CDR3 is TGTGCCAGCAGTGTACAGGGCGCTGGGGCCAACGTCCTGACTTTC. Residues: CASSVQGAGANVLTF.

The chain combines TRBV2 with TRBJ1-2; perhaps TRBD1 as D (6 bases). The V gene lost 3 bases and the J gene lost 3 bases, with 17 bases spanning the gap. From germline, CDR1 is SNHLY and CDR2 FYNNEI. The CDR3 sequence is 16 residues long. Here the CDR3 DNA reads TGTGCCAGCAGTGACCGTCGCCAGGGGTCCGACTATGGCTACACCTTC. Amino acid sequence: CASSDRRQGSDYGYTF.

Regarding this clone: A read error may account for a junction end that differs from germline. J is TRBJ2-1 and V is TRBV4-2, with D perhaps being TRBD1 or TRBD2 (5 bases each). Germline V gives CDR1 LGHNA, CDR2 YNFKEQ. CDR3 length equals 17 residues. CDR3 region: CASSQDHRDGLYNGQFF. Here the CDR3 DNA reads TGTGCCAGCAGCCAAGACCACCGGGACGGACTCTACAATGGGCAGTTCTTC.

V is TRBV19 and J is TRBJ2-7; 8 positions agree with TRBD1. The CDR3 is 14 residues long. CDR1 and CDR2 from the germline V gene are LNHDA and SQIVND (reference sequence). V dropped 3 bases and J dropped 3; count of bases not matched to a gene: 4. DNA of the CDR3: TGTGCCAGTAGTATTAGGGACAGGTTCTACGAGCAGTACTTC. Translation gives CASSIRDRFYEQYF.

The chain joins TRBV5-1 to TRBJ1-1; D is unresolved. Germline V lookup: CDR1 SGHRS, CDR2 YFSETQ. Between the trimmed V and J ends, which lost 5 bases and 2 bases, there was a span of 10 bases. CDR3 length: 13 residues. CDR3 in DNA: TGCGCCAGCAGAAACACCCAAAACACTGAAGCTTTCTTT. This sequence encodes CASRNTQNTEAFF. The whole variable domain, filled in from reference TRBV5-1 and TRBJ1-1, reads KAGVTQTPRYLIKTRGQQVTLSCSPISGHRSVSWYQQTPGQGLQFLFEYFSETQRNKGNFPGRFSGRQFSNSRSEMNVSTLELGDSALYLCASRNTQNTEAFFGQGTRLTVV.

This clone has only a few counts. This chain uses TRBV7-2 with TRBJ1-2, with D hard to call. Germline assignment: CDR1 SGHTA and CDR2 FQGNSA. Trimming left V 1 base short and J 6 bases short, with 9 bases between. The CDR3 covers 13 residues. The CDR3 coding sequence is TGTGCCAGCAGCTTAGATGAGGGAGATGGCTACACCTTC. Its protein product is CASSLDEGDGYTF.

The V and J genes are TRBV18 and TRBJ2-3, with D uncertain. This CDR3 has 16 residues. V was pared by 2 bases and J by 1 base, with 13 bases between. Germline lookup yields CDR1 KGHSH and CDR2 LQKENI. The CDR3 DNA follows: TGTGCCAGCTCACCAACCGGTGGGTCGGGCACAGATACGCAGTATTTT. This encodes CASSPTGGSGTDTQYF.

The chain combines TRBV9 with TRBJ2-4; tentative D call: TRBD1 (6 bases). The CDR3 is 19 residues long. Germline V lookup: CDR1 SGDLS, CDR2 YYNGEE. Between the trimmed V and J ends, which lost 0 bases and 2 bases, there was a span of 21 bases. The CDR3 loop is CASSVGQGGQKMSKNIQYF. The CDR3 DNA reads TGTGCCAGCAGCGTAGGTCAAGGGGGACAAAAAATGTCCAAAAACATTCAGTACTTC.

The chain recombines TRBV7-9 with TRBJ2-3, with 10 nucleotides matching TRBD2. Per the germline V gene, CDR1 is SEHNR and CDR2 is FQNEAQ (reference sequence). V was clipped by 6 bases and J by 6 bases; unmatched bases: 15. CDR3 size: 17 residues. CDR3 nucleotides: TGTGCCAGCAGACCTATCGCGGCTAGCGGGAGTGGTGATACGCAGTATTTT. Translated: CASRPIAASGSGDTQYF.

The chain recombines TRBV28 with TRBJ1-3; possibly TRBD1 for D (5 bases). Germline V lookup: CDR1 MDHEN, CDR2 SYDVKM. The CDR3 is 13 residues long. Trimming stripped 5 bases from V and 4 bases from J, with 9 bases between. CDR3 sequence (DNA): TGTGCCAGCAGTGGGGGAGTGGGAAACACCATATATTTT. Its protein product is CASSGGVGNTIYF. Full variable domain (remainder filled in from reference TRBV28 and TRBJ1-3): DVKVTQSSRYLVKRTGEKVFLECVQDMDHENMFWYRQDPGLGLRLIYFSYDVKMKEKGDIPEGYSVSREKKERFSLILESASTNQTSMYLCASSGGVGNTIYFGEGSWLTVV.